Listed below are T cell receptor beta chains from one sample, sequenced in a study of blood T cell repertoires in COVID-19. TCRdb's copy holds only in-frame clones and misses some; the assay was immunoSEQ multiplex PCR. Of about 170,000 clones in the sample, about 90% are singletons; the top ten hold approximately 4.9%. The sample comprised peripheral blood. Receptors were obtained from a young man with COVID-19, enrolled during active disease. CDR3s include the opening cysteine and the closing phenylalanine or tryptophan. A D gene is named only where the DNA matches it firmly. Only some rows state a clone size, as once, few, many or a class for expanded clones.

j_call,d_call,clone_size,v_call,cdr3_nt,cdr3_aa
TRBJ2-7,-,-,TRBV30,TGTGCCTGGAGTGTACAGAACGAGCAGTACTTC,CAWSVQNEQYF
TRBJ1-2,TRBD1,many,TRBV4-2,TGTGCCAGCAGCCAAGATCTCGGACAGGGTAACTATGGCTACACCTTC,CASSQDLGQGNYGYTF
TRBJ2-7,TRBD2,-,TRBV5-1,TGCGCCAGCAGCTTGGTTCCAGCGGGAGGACCCTACGAGCAGTACTTC,CASSLVPAGGPYEQYF
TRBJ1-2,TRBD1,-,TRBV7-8,TGTGCCAGCAGCTTAGTGGGGACAGGCTATGGCTACACCTTC,CASSLVGTGYGYTF
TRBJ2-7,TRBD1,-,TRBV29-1,TGCAGCGTTACGACAGGGATTAACTACGAGCAGTACTTC,CSVTTGINYEQYF
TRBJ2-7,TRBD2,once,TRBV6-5,TGTGCCAGCAGTTACTTGTCTAGCGGGAGTAGCGAGCAGTACTTC,CASSYLSSGSSEQYF
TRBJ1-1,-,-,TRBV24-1,TGTGCCACCAGTGACCGGTCAAACAGGGCCCCCTCGAACACTGAAGCTTTCTTT,CATSDRSNRAPSNTEAFF
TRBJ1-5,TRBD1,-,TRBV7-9,TGTGCCAGCAGCTACGGACAGGAGGGTCAGCCCCAGCATTTT,CASSYGQEGQPQHF
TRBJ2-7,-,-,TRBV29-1,TGCAGCGTTGGAGGGAGAGGGAGAGGCCCCTACGAGCAGTACTTC,CSVGGRGRGPYEQYF
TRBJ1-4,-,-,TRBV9,TGTGCCAGCAGCGTCCGGACAGACTCAACTAATGAAAAACTGTTTTTT,CASSVRTDSTNEKLFF
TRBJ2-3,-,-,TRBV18,TGTGCCAGCTCACCACCGGGGTACGCCGGCGGGGATACGCAGTATTTT,CASSPPGYAGGDTQYF
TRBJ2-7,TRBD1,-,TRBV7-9,TGTGCCAGCAGCACGGGACAGTCGAGGTACTCCTACGAGCAGTACTTC,CASSTGQSRYSYEQYF
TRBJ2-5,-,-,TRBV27,TGTGCCATCGGTAGAGGGCCGGGTGAGACCCAGTACTTC,CAIGRGPGETQYF
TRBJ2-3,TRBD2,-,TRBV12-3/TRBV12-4,TGTGCCAGCTGTGCGGGAGGGCCAGATACGCAGTATTTT,CASCAGGPDTQYF
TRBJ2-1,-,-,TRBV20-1,TGCCGCGGGATTGGCAATGAGCAGTTCTTC,CRGIGNEQFF
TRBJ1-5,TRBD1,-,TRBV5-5,TGTGCCAGCAGCTTGGAGAGACAGGGGACACAGCCCCAGCATTTT,CASSLERQGTQPQHF
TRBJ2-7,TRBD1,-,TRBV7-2,TGTGCCAGCAGCCCCCAGGGACAGGGTCCCTACGAGCAGTACTTC,CASSPQGQGPYEQYF
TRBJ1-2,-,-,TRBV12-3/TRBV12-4,TGTGCCAGCAGTTCCGGGAGTAACTATGGCTACACCTTC,CASSSGSNYGYTF
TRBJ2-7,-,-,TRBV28,TGTGCCAGCAGTTTGGCCAGGGGCGGTACCTACGAGCAGTACTTC,CASSLARGGTYEQYF
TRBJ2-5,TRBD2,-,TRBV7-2,TGTGCCAGCAGCTTAGGGCGGGGGTCCGCGGAGACCCAGTACTTC,CASSLGRGSAETQYF
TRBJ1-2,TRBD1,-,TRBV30,TGTGCCTGGAGCCCTGACAGGGGGGTATACGGCTACACCTTC,CAWSPDRGVYGYTF
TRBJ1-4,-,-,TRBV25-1,TGTGCCAGCAGTGAATATACTATTGACAGACTGAGAGAAAAACTGTTTTTT,CASSEYTIDRLREKLFF
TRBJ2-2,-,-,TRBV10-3,TGTGCCATCAGTGAGCAGGCGCTCCTGAACACCGGGGAGCTGTTTTTT,CAISEQALLNTGELFF
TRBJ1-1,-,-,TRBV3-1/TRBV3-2,TGTGCCAGCAGCCCGGTAGCGGTTATGAACACTGAAGCTTTCTTT,CASSPVAVMNTEAFF
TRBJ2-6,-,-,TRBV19,TGTGCCAGTAGTTCGGAGTCCTCTGGGGCCAACGTCCTGACTTTC,CASSSESSGANVLTF
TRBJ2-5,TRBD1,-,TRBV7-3,TGTGCCAGCAGCTTGGACAGGGAAGAGACCCAGTACTTC,CASSLDREETQYF
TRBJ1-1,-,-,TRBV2,TGTGCCAGCAACCCGACAGGACTCCAGGGCACTGAAGCTTTCTTT,CASNPTGLQGTEAFF
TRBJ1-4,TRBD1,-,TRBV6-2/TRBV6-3,TGTGCCAGCAGTTCCTTGCAGGGGGGTGAAAAACTGTTTTTT,CASSSLQGGEKLFF
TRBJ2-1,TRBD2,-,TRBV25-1,TGTGCCAGCCTAGGCCGCAGACTAGCGGGAGTTCTCCATGAGCAGTTCTTC,CASLGRRLAGVLHEQFF
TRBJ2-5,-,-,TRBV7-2,TGTGCCAGCAGCTTAGCGCGACAGCAAGAGACCCAGTACTTC,CASSLARQQETQYF
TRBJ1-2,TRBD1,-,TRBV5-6,TGTGCCAGCAGCTTTAATAGCGGGACAGGGTTTAACTATGGCTACACCTTC,CASSFNSGTGFNYGYTF
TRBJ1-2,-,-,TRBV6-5,TGTGCCAGCACCGAGGGTTCAGCTAACTATGGCTACACCTTC,CASTEGSANYGYTF
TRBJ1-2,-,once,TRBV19,TGTGCCAGTAAGACAGCCACTAACTATGGCTACACCTTC,CASKTATNYGYTF
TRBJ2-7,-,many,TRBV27,TGTGCCAGCAGTTTAAATCCCGGGACTGTCACCTACGAGCAGTACTTC,CASSLNPGTVTYEQYF
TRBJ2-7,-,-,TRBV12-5,TGTGCTAGTGGCTCCAGGTTGGGGGGGCCCCTATACGAGCAGTACTTC,CASGSRLGGPLYEQYF
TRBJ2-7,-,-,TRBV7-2,TGTGCCAGCAGCTCCCAGGGGGGAATCTACGAGCAGTACTTC,CASSSQGGIYEQYF
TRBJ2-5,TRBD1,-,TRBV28,TGTGCCAGCAGTTCCCCAAACAGGGGACGGGAGACCCAGTACTTC,CASSSPNRGRETQYF
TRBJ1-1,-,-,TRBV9,TGTGCCAGCAGCGCCGGGACGCGGGAGGTGGACACTGAAGCTTTCTTT,CASSAGTREVDTEAFF
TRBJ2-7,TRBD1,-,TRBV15,TGTGCCACCAGCAGAGATCGGACAGGGGGCTACGAGCAGTACTTC,CATSRDRTGGYEQYF
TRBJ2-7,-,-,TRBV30,TGTGCCTGGAGTAGGGGCGAAGCCTACGAGCAGTACTTC,CAWSRGEAYEQYF
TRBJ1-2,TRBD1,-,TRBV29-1,TGCAGCGTCGAGGGACAGGAGAACTATGGCTACACCTTC,CSVEGQENYGYTF
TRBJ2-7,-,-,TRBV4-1,TGCGCCAGCAGCGAACAGGGACGGCCCTACGAGCAGTACTTC,CASSEQGRPYEQYF
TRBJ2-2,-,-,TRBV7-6,TGTGCCAGCAGCTTAGACACTAGTAGCGGGGAGCTGTTTTTT,CASSLDTSSGELFF
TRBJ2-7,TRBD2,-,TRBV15,TGTGCCACCAGCACCACCTTAGCGGGACTCGCCTACGAGCAGTACTTC,CATSTTLAGLAYEQYF
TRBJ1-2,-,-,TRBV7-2,TGTGCCAGCAGCTTAGCCCAGGGGCGAATGGATGGCTACACCTTC,CASSLAQGRMDGYTF
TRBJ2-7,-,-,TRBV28,TGTGCCAGCAGTTTACTGGGGGCCCGATACGAGCAGTACTTC,CASSLLGARYEQYF
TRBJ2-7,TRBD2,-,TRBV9,TGTGCCAGCAGCGTCGGGACTAGTGTCTCCTACGAGCAGTACTTC,CASSVGTSVSYEQYF
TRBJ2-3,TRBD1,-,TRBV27,TGTGCCAGCAGTTCCCGGACAGGCAGCACAGATACGCAGTATTTT,CASSSRTGSTDTQYF
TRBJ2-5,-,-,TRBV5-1,TGCGCCAGCAGCTTGTCTGCGGCTCAAGAGACCCAGTACTTC,CASSLSAAQETQYF
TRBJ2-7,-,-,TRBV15,TGTGCCACCAGCAGAGGATTAGGAGGTTCTTACGAGCAGTACTTC,CATSRGLGGSYEQYF
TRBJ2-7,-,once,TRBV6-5,TGTGCCACCGGCCCAGGGGACGGACGCTACGAGCAGTACTTC,CATGPGDGRYEQYF
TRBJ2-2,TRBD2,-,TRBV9,TGTGCCAGCAGCGTAGGACCCTGGTCTAGCGGGACTGCAGGGGAGCTGTTTTTT,CASSVGPWSSGTAGELFF
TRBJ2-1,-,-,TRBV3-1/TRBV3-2,TGTGCCAGCAGCCAAGATCCTGGTGAGCGGTTCTTC,CASSQDPGERFF
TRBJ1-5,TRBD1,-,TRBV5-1,TGCGCCAGCAGCTCCCGGGACAGGAGAGTCAATCAGCCCCAGCATTTT,CASSSRDRRVNQPQHF
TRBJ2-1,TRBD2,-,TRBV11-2,TGTGCCAGCAGCCCACTAACTAGCGGGGATGAGCAGTTCTTC,CASSPLTSGDEQFF